Listed below are T cell receptor beta chains from one sample, sequenced in a study of glioma-infiltrating T cells after dendritic cell vaccination. Sequenced by immunoSEQ multiplex PCR; TCRdb stores in-frame clones only, minus some. The sample has fewer than 50,000 clones; around 80% are singletons. The sample was blood, taken before dendritic cell vaccination. The receptors come from a human donor with glioblastoma. Both conserved end residues are part of each CDR3. The order of the fields is J gene, V gene, clone size, D gene, CDR3 DNA, CDR3 protein. The D gene is left open where the match is weak. Clone sizes are given selectively: once, few, many, or a class where the clone is expanded.

TRBJ1-2,TRBV15,NA,NA,TGTGCCACCAGCAGAGATCACGCGGTCCCTACCTATGGCTACACCTTC,CATSRDHAVPTYGYTF
TRBJ2-3,TRBV5-1,few,TRBD1,TGCGCCAGCAGGGGGACAGTGGTTTTCACAGATACGCAGTATTTT,CASRGTVVFTDTQYF
TRBJ1-6,TRBV6-4,NA,NA,TGTGCCAGCAGTGACTCCGCCAGGGTGTTTAATTCCCCCCTCCACTTT,CASSDSARVFNSPLHF
TRBJ2-3,TRBV7-9,once,TRBD2,TGTGCCAGCAGCTTAGGGACTAGCGGAACTAACACAGATACGCAGTATTTT,CASSLGTSGTNTDTQYF
TRBJ1-2,TRBV29-1,NA,NA,TGCAGCGTTGTTGTAGGGGGCTATGGCTACACCTTC,CSVVVGGYGYTF
TRBJ2-7,TRBV5-1,NA,NA,TGCGCCAGCAGCTTGGGGGGGCAGCGCGCTTACGAGCAGTACTTC,CASSLGGQRAYEQYF
TRBJ2-3,TRBV30,NA,NA,TGTGCCTGGAGTAGGGGGATTTCTAGCACAGATACGCAGTATTTT,CAWSRGISSTDTQYF
TRBJ1-6,TRBV5-6,NA,NA,TGTGCCAGCAGCTTGGAAGTCGGCAGGGTTGCATATTCACCCCTCCACTTT,CASSLEVGRVAYSPLHF
TRBJ2-3,TRBV5-6,NA,TRBD2,TGTGCCAGCAGCAGGGGGGCTAGCGGGGGGGCCATGAATACGCAGTATTTT,CASSRGASGGAMNTQYF
TRBJ1-1,TRBV7-6,NA,NA,TGTGCCAGCAGCCCAATTGGAGACACTGAAGCTTTCTTT,CASSPIGDTEAFF
TRBJ2-5,TRBV5-1,NA,TRBD2,TGCGCCAGCAGCCCGGGGGGACTAGCGGGCAACAAGGGGGAGACCCAGTACTTC,CASSPGGLAGNKGETQYF
TRBJ2-3,TRBV4-3,NA,NA,TGCGCCAGCAGCCACCAGACAGCCCGCACAGATACGCAGTATTTT,CASSHQTARTDTQYF
TRBJ2-1,TRBV7-3,NA,NA,TGTGCCAGCAGCCCTCAGATTAACAATGAGCAGTTCTTC,CASSPQINNEQFF
TRBJ2-2,TRBV11-2,few,TRBD2,TGTGCCAGCGGGGGTGCCCGGGGGGGAGATACCGGGGAGCTGTTTTTT,CASGGARGGDTGELFF
TRBJ1-4,TRBV12-2,once,NA,TGTTCACCCCGGGGGGAAAAACTGTTTTTT,CSPRGEKLFF
TRBJ2-3,TRBV5-6,NA,TRBD2,TGTGCCAGCATTACCGGACTAGCGGGGGGAACTAGCACAGATACGCAGTATTTT,CASITGLAGGTSTDTQYF
TRBJ2-5,TRBV30,NA,TRBD1,TGTGCCTGGAGTGTGGGACAGGGGGTCCAAGAGACCCAGTACTTC,CAWSVGQGVQETQYF
TRBJ2-7,TRBV11-2,once,NA,TGTGCCAGCAGCTTTGACCGAGGGAGCTACGAGCAGTACTTC,CASSFDRGSYEQYF
TRBJ1-3,TRBV29-1,NA,NA,TGCAGCGTCGCCAATCGGGGTCGGGGCTCTGGAAACACCATATATTTT,CSVANRGRGSGNTIYF
TRBJ1-1,TRBV19,NA,NA,TGTGCCAGTATTGGAGGGGATATGAACACTGAAGCTTTCTTT,CASIGGDMNTEAFF
TRBJ2-3,TRBV9,once,TRBD2,TGTGCCAGCAGCAAAGCCGGGACTAGCAGGGGCACAGATACGCAGTATTTT,CASSKAGTSRGTDTQYF
TRBJ1-2,TRBV5-6,NA,NA,TGTGCCAGCAGCTTGGACAGGTACGGCTACACCTTC,CASSLDRYGYTF
TRBJ2-1,TRBV11-3,NA,TRBD1,TGTGCCAGCAGCAAAGGGACAGGGGCGGCTGGGGACAATGAGCAGTTCTTC,CASSKGTGAAGDNEQFF